One and the same sample provided the 2 T cell receptor beta chains below, sequenced in a study of T cell responses to AZD1222 COVID-19 vaccine. TCRdb's table, derived via immunoSEQ multiplex PCR, lists solely in-frame clones and lacks some. The table records about 180,000 clones, 94% of them present only once. The specimen was peripheral blood, collected 28 days after the second AZD1222 dose. Receptor source: an adult who received the AZD1222 COVID-19 vaccine.

The chain recombines TRBV5-1 with TRBJ2-1; D not resolved. Trimming pared 1 base from V and 8 bases from J, leaving 4 bases between. The CDR3 length is 11 residues. Germline V CDR1 and CDR2: SGHRS, YFSETQ. In DNA, the CDR3 is TGCGCCAGCAGCTTGCATGATGAGCAGTTCTTC. Its protein product is CASSLHDEQFF. Supplemented by reference TRBV5-1 and TRBJ2-1, the full variable domain reads KAGVTQTPRYLIKTRGQQVTLSCSPISGHRSVSWYQQTPGQGLQFLFEYFSETQRNKGNFPGRFSGRQFSNSRSEMNVSTLELGDSALYLCASSLHDEQFFGPGTRLTVL.

V gene TRBV5-5 combines with J gene TRBJ2-7; weak D call: TRBD2 (7 bases). The V end lost 4 bases, the J end lost 4 bases, and 18 bases lay between the germline ends. From germline, CDR1 is SGHKS and CDR2 YYEKEE (reference sequence). The CDR3 covers 15 residues. The DNA for the CDR3 is TGTGCCAGCAGCACGACGGGGGGCGCGGGGTACGAGCAGTACTTC. Its translation is CASSTTGGAGYEQYF. Variable domain in full (rest from reference TRBV5-5 and TRBJ2-7): DAGVTQSPTHLIKTRGQQVTLRCSPISGHKSVSWYQQVLGQGPQFIFQYYEKEERGRGNFPDRFSARQFPNYSSELNVNALLLGDSALYLCASSTTGGAGYEQYFGPGTRLTVT.